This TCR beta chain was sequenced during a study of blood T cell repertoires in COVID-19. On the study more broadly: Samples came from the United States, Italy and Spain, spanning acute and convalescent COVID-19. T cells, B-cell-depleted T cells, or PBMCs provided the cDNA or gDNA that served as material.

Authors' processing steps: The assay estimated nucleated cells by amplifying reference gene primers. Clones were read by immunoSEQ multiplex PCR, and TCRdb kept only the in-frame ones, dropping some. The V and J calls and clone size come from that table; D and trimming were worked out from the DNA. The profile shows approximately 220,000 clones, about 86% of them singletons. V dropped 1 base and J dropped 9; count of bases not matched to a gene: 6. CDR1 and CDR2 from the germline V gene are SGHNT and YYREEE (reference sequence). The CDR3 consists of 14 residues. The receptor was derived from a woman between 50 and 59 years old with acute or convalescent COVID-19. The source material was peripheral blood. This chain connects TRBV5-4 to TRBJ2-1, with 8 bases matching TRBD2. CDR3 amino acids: CASSLPGGPVEQFF. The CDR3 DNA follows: TGTGCCAGCAGCTTGCCGGGGGGGCCTGTTGAGCAGTTCTTC.